This T cell receptor beta chain comes out of a study of blood T cell repertoires in COVID-19. Across the study: Both acute and convalescent COVID-19 samples were obtained from the United States, Italy and Spain.

V shed 3 bases, J shed 8 bases, and the junction held 11 bases outside the gene matches. Germline CDR1 is MNHNY and CDR2 is SVGAGI (reference sequence). The CDR3 has 15 residues. In the authors' methods: For nucleated cells, counts were estimated from reference gene primer amplification. Profiling relied on immunoSEQ multiplex PCR, and the TCRdb table lists in-frame clones only, not all of them. D and trimming were read from the DNA, whereas the V and J calls and clone size are those reported in that table. This sample has around 70,000 clones, with approximately 84% found just once. This sequence joins TRBV6-6 and TRBJ1-2; 8 bases fit TRBD1. Sequenced sample: peripheral blood. This TCR was recovered from a human donor in a cohort sampled during active COVID-19. CDR3 sequence (DNA): TGTGCCAGCAGTTATAATCGTCAGGGGGCTCGGGGCTACACCTTC. It encodes CASSYNRQGARGYTF.